This entry lists 4 T cell receptor beta chains sequenced from one sample in a study of OX40 agonist ivuxolimab in advanced cancers. Generated by immunoSEQ multiplex PCR, the TCRdb table keeps only in-frame clones and is missing some. This sample yields roughly 64,000 clones, of which approximately 84% are seen a single time; 9.8% belongs to the top ten. Sequenced here: CD4+ or CD8+ T cells sorted from blood, sampled in a trial of the OX40 agonist ivuxolimab. The receptors shown here come from an adult with an advanced solid tumor such as melanoma, head and neck, liver or kidney cancer.

The chain uses TRBV10-3 and TRBJ2-7, with TRBD1 matching 8 bases. The CDR3 extends over 16 amino acids. V shed 2 bases, J shed 2 bases, and the junction held 8 bases outside the gene matches. Germline V gives CDR1 ENHRY, CDR2 SYGVKD. CDR3 sequence reads: CAISEGQGLLTYEQYF. Here the CDR3 DNA reads TGTGCCATCAGTGAGGGACAGGGCCTCCTCACCTACGAGCAGTACTTC.

This chain links TRBV28 with TRBJ1-5, with 11 positions matching TRBD1. V dropped 7 bases and J dropped 7; count of bases not matched to a gene: 9. CDR1 is MDHEN, CDR2 SYDVKM, per germline. The CDR3 totals 15 residues. CDR3 sequence (DNA): TGTGCCAGCACCCGGGACAGGGGGGGAGGCCAGCCCCAGCATTTT. Its protein product is CASTRDRGGGQPQHF.

The chain links TRBV7-2 to TRBJ2-1; weak D call: TRBD2 (6 bases). Trimming shortened V by 5 bases and J by 4 bases, and 15 bases separated the two germline ends. The CDR3 runs to 15 residues. In germline, CDR1 is SGHTA, CDR2 FQGNSA. CDR3 DNA sequence: TGTGCCAGCAGCCTGGGGAGGAGTGAGTACAATGAGCAGTTCTTC. Translation gives CASSLGRSEYNEQFF. The variable domain in full, with the rest retrieved from reference TRBV7-2 and TRBJ2-1, is GAGVSQSPSNKVTEKGKDVELRCDPISGHTALYWYRQSLGQGLEFLIYFQGNSAPDKSGLPSDRFSAERTGGSVSTLTIQRTQQEDSAVYLCASSLGRSEYNEQFFGPGTRLTVL.

CDR3 sequence (DNA): TGTGCCACCAGCAGAGTGGCACAGGTCCCTAATGAAAAACTGTTTTTT. It translates to CATSRVAQVPNEKLFF. The chain joins TRBV15 to TRBJ1-4; TRBD1 is a possible D gene (5 bases). V lost 1 base to trimming and J lost 3 bases, with 12 bases between them. The CDR3 contains 16 residues. Germline CDR1 and CDR2: LNHNV and YYDKDF (reference sequence).